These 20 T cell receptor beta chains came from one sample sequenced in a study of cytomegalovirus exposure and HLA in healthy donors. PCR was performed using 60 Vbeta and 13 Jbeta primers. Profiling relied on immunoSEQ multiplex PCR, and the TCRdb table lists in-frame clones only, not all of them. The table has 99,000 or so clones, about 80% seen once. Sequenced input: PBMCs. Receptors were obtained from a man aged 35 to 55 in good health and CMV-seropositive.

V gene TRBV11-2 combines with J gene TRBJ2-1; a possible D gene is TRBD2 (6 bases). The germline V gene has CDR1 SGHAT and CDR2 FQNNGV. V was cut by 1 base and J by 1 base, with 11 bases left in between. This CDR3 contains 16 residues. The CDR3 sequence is CASSLVWRGSYNEQFF. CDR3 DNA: TGTGCCAGCAGCTTAGTCTGGCGGGGATCCTACAATGAGCAGTTCTTC. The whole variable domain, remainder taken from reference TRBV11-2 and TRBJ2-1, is EAGVAQSPRYKIIEKRQSVAFWCNPISGHATLYWYQQILGQGPKLLIQFQNNGVVDDSQLPKDRFSAERLKGVDSTLKIQPAKLEDSAVYLCASSLVWRGSYNEQFFGPGTRLTVL.

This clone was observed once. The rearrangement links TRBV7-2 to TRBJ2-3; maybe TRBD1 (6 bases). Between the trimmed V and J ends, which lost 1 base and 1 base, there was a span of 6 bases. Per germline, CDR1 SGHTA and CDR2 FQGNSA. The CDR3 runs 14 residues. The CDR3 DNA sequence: TGTGCCAGCAGCTTAGGGACAGGCACAGATACGCAGTATTTT. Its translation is CASSLGTGTDTQYF.

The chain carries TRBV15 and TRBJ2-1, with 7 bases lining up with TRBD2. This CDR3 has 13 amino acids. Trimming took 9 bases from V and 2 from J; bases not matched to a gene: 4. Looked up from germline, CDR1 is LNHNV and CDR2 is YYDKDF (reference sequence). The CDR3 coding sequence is TGTGCCACTTCTAGCGGACCCTACAATGAGCAGTTCTTC. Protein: CATSSGPYNEQFF.

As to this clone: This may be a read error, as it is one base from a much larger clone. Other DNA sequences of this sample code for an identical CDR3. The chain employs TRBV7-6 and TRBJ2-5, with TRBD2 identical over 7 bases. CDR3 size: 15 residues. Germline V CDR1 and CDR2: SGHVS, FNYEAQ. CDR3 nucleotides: TGTGCTAGCAGCTTAGCCCCAGGGAGGGTTGAGACCCAGTACTTC. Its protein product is CASSLAPGRVETQYF.

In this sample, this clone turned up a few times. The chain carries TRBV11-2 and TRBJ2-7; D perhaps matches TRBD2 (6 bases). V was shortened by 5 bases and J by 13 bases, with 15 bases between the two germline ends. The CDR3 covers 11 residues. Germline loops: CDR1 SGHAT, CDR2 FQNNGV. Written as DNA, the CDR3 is TGTGCCAGCAGCGATAGCGGAACCGTCTACTTC. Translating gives CASSDSGTVYF.

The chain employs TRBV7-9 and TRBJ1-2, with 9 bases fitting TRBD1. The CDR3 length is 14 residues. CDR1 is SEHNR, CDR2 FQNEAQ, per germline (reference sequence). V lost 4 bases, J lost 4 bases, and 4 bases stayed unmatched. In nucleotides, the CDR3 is TGTGCCAGCAGCTCGACACAGGGGGCCTATGGCTACACCTTC. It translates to CASSSTQGAYGYTF.

CDR3 nucleotide sequence: TGTGCCAGCAGCGTTGGGACAGGGAGTAGTGGAAACACCATATATTTT. The encoded protein is CASSVGTGSSGNTIYF. The chain joins TRBV9 to TRBJ1-3, with 9 nucleotides matching TRBD1. CDR1 is SGDLS, CDR2 YYNGEE, per germline. The J segment lost 3 bases and the V segment lost 2 bases, leaving 6 bases of the junction unmatched. The CDR3 has 16 residues.

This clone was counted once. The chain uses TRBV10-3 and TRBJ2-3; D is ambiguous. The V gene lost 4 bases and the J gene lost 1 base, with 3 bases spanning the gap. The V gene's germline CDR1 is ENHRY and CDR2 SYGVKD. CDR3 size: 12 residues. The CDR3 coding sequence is TGTGCCATCAGTGCTCGCACAGATACGCAGTATTTT. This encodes CAISARTDTQYF.

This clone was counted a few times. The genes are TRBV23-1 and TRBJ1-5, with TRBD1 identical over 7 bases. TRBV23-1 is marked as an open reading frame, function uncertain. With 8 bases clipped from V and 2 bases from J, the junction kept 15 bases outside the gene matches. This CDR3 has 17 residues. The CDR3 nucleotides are TGCGCCAGCCCAGGACAGGCCCACGCGGCGGGCAATCAGCCCCAGCATTTT. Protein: CASPGQAHAAGNQPQHF.

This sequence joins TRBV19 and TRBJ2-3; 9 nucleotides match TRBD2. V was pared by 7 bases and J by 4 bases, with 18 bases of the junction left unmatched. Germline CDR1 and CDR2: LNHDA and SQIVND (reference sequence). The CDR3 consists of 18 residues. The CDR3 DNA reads TGTGCCAGTAACCCCAACTGGGGGCGGGGGGGCCGCGCAGATACGCAGTATTTT. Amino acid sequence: CASNPNWGRGGRADTQYF.

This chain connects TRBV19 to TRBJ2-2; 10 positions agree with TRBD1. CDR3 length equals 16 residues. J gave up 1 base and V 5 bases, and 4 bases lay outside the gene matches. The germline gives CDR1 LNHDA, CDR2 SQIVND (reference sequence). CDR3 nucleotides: TGTGCCAGTAGTCCGGGACAGGGGTTGAACACCGGGGAGCTGTTTTTT. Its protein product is CASSPGQGLNTGELFF.

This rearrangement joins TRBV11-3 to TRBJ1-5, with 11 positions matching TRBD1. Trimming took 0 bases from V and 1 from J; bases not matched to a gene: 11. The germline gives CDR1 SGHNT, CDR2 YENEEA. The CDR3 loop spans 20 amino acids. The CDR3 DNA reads TGTGCCAGCAGCTTAGATCTGGGACAGGGGGTCTTACTAAGCAATCAGCCCCAGCATTTT. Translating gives CASSLDLGQGVLLSNQPQHF.

The CDR3 spells CASSLHGRGGEKLFF. CDR3 in DNA: TGTGCCAGCAGCTTACATGGCAGGGGAGGGGAAAAACTGTTTTTT. J is TRBJ1-4 and V is TRBV7-2; maybe TRBD1 (6 bases). V lost 2 bases and J lost 8, with 15 bases in between. Germline values: CDR1 SGHTA, CDR2 FQGNSA. The CDR3 runs to 15 residues. Full variable domain (missing parts from reference TRBV7-2 and TRBJ1-4): GAGVSQSPSNKVTEKGKDVELRCDPISGHTALYWYRQSLGQGLEFLIYFQGNSAPDKSGLPSDRFSAERTGGSVSTLTIQRTQQEDSAVYLCASSLHGRGGEKLFFGSGTQLSVL.

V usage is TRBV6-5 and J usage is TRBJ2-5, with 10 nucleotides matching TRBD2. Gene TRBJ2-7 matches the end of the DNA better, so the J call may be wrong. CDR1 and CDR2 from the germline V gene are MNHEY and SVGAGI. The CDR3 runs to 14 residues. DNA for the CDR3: TGTGCCACCCACCGGGCTAGCGGGGGTGGCGAGCAGTACTTC. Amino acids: CATHRASGGGEQYF.

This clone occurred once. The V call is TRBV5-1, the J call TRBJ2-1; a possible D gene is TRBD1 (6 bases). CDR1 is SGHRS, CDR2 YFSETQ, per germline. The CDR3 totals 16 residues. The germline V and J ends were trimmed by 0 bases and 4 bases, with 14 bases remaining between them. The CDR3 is CASSLAGRGRYNEQFF. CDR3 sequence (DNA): TGCGCCAGCAGCTTGGCCGGCAGGGGACGGTACAATGAGCAGTTCTTC. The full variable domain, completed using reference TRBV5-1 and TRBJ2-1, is KAGVTQTPRYLIKTRGQQVTLSCSPISGHRSVSWYQQTPGQGLQFLFEYFSETQRNKGNFPGRFSGRQFSNSRSEMNVSTLELGDSALYLCASSLAGRGRYNEQFFGPGTRLTVL.

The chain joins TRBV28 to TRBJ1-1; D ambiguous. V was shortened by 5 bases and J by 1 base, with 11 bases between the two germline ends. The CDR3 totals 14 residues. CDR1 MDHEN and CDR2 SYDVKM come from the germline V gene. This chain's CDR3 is CASSVLKKNTEAFF. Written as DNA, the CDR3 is TGTGCCAGCAGTGTATTAAAAAAGAACACTGAAGCTTTCTTT.

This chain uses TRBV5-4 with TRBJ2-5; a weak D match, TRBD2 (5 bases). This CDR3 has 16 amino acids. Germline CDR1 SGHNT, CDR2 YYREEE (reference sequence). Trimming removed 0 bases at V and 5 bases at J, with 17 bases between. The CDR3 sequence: CASSLGSVGVGETQYF. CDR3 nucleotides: TGTGCCAGCAGCTTGGGATCCGTGGGAGTAGGGGAGACCCAGTACTTC.

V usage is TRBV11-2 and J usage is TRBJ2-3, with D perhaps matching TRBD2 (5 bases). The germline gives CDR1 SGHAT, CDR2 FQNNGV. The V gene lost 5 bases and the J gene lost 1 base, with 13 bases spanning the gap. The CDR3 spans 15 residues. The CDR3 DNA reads TGTGCCAGCAGCCAACGCGGAGCGGGCACAGATACGCAGTATTTT. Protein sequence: CASSQRGAGTDTQYF.

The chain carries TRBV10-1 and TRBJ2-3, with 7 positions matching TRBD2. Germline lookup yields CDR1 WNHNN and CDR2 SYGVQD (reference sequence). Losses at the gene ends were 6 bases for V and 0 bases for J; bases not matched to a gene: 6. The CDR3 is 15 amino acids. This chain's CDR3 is CASSRLALSTDTQYF. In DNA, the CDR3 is TGCGCCAGCAGCAGACTAGCCCTTAGCACAGATACGCAGTATTTT.

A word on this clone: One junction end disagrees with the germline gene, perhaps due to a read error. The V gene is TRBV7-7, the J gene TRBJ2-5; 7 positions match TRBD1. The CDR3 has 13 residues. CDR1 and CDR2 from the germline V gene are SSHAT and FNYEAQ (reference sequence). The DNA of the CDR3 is TGTGCTAGCAGCCAGGGACAGCAAGAGACCCAGTACTTC. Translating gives CASSQGQQETQYF.